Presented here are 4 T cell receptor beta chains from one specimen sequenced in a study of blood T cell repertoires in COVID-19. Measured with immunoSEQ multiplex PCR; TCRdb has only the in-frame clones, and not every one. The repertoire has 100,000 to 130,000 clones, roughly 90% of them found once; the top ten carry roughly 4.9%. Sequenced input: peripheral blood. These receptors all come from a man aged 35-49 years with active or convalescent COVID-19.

The CDR3, as DNA: TGTGCCACCGGGCAGGGGACTGAAGCTTTCTTT. Translating it yields CATGQGTEAFF. This rearrangement joins TRBV6-5 to TRBJ1-1, with D tentatively TRBD1 (6 bases). The CDR3 has 11 amino acids. Deletions cut 10 bases from V and 5 bases from J, with 11 bases between. Germline-derived CDR1 and CDR2 are MNHEY and SVGAGI.

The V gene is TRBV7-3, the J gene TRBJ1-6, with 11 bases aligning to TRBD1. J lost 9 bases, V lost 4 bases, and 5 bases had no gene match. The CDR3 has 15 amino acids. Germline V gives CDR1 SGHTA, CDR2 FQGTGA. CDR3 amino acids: CASSSDRGQGSPLHF. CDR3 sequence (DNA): TGTGCCAGCAGCTCGGACAGGGGGCAAGGTTCACCCCTCCACTTT. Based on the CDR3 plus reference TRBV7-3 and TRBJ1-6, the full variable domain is GAGVSQTPSNKVTEKGKYVELRCDPISGHTALYWYRQSLGQGPEFLIYFQGTGAADDSGLPNDRFFAVRPEGSVSTLKIQRTERGDSAVYLCASSSDRGQGSPLHFGNGTRLTVT.

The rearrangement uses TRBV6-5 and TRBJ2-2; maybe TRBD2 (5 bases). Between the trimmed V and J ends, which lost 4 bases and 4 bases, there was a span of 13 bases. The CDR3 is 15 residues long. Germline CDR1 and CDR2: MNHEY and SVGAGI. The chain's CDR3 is CASSSAGAGTGELFF. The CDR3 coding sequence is TGTGCCAGCAGTTCGGCGGGCGCCGGCACCGGGGAGCTGTTTTTT.

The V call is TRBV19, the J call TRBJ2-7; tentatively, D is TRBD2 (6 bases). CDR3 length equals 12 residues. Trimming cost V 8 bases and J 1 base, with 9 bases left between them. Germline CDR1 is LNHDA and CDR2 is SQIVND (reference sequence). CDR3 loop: CASRDWSYEQYF. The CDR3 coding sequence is TGTGCCAGTCGGGACTGGTCCTACGAGCAGTACTTC.